The 6 T cell receptor beta chains below come from one sample, sequenced in a study of blood T cell repertoires in COVID-19. The table came from immunoSEQ multiplex PCR; TCRdb's copy has only in-frame clones and leaves some out. The sample yields approximately 17,000 clones, less than 90% seen once. The sample consisted of peripheral blood. The receptors were gathered from a man between 60 and 75 years old with acute or convalescent COVID-19.

This chain connects TRBV18 to TRBJ2-7; 16 positions match TRBD2. The V segment lost 3 bases and the J segment 9 bases; nucleotides outside the gene matches: 5. CDR1 and CDR2 from the germline V gene are KGHSH and LQKENI. This CDR3 comprises 15 residues. In nucleotides, the CDR3 is TGTGCCAGCTCACCGGGACTAGCGGGGGGGATCGGGCAGTACTTC. This encodes CASSPGLAGGIGQYF.

The rearrangement joins TRBV6-5 to TRBJ2-6; D remains unclear. With 6 bases removed from V and 0 bases from J, the gap between germline ends came to 9 bases. Germline V gene lookup returns CDR1 MNHEY and CDR2 SVGAGI. The CDR3 sequence is 15 residues long. The CDR3 sequence is CASREFNSGANVLTF. CDR3 bases: TGTGCCAGCAGGGAGTTCAACTCTGGGGCCAACGTCCTGACTTTC.

The V gene is TRBV28, the J gene TRBJ1-2; a possible D gene is TRBD1 (6 bases). The ends were cut back, 4 bases at V and 6 bases at J, with 18 bases in the middle. This CDR3 comprises 15 residues. Germline values: CDR1 MDHEN, CDR2 SYDVKM. The CDR3 here is CASSYRDTVLDGYTF. In nucleotides, the CDR3 is TGTGCCAGCAGTTACCGGGACACCGTCCTTGATGGCTACACCTTC.

This chain joins TRBV10-3 and TRBJ2-1, with TRBD1 identical over 7 bases. This CDR3 contains 15 residues. V lost 9 bases and J lost 1; bases outside the gene matches: 9. Germline V CDR1 and CDR2: ENHRY, SYGVKD. CDR3 protein: CAIQQGTESYNEQFF. CDR3 in DNA: TGTGCCATACAGCAAGGGACAGAATCCTACAATGAGCAGTTCTTC.

The chain is built from TRBV5-3 and TRBJ2-3; 8 bases fit TRBD1. TRBV5-3 is treated as an ORF (open reading frame) with a function not yet certain. Trimming cost V 3 bases and J 3 bases; bases outside gene matches: 9. The CDR3 spans 16 residues. The CDR3 DNA is TGTGCCAGAAGCTACCCGGGACAGGCAGGGACAGATACGCAGTATTTT. Residues: CARSYPGQAGTDTQYF.

This rearrangement joins TRBV6-5 to TRBJ2-5; 7 bases align to TRBD2. The CDR3 is 14 amino acids. With 6 bases clipped from V and 5 bases from J, the junction kept 9 bases outside the gene matches. In germline, CDR1 is MNHEY, CDR2 SVGAGI. The CDR3 coding sequence is TGTGCCAGCAGACCGTTGGGGGGGAAGGAGACCCAGTACTTC. This sequence encodes CASRPLGGKETQYF.